This T cell receptor (beta chain) appears in the sequencing data of a study of vaccination and CD4 T cells after COVID-19. The V gene's germline CDR1 is DFQATT and CDR2 SNEGSKA (reference sequence). Trimming took 6 bases from V and 3 from J; bases not matched to a gene: 2. The CDR3 totals 12 residues. Treatment noted: roughly 11-day PBMC culture with coronavirus spike peptide pools or control peptides (ViraFEST assay). At the Johns Hopkins FTIC core, DNA taken from cultured CD4+ T cells was sequenced by way of the Oncomine TCR Beta short-read assay. TCRdb re-analysed the PCR reads in MiXCR, keeping a single row per CDR3 protein. This table has roughly 16,000 distinct CDR3 sequences, 44% appearing once. This clonotype was recorded a few times. The antigen remains undetermined.

V gene TRBV20-1 combines with J gene TRBJ2-7, with 10 bases aligning to TRBD1. The source material was CD4+ T cells from blood, cultured in vitro, sampled after SARS-CoV-2 vaccination. The clonotype was recovered from a human donor who had recovered from COVID-19. The CDR3 spells CSARTGGYEQYF. In DNA form, the CDR3 reads TGCAGTGCAAGGACAGGGGGCTACGAGCAGTACTTC.